In this sample, the clone carrying this TCR beta chain turned up many times. The target antigen is unknown. This entry comes from a study of human T cells and chemical hapten exposure. As for the study in general: Patients' scalps got diphenylcyclopropenone weekly throughout the approximately 23-week study.

Study conclusions and caveats: Among expanded TCRs, significantly more large CDR3 similarity clusters formed than among controls.

TCRdb processed the RACE reads anew with MiXCR; each CDR3 protein has one entry. Of tens of thousands of distinct CDR3 sequences in the sample, roughly 12% were seen once. Specified time point: patch test 3, about 24 weeks after DPC sensitization. Described treatment: therapeutic diphenylcyclopropenone sensitization with weekly scalp DPC. Unfractionated whole blood yielded the extracted total RNA. This CDR3 spans 14 amino acids. Germline V CDR1 and CDR2: SGHVS, FQNEAQ. Trimming took 1 base from V and 2 from J, leaving 6 bases between them. This TCR derives from a man aged 30 to 45 with alopecia areata. Some clones in this sample may be carry-over from other donors' samples. The chain carries TRBV7-8 and TRBJ2-4; D is undetermined. Sequencing was performed on whole blood, taken in connection with sensitization to the hapten diphenylcyclopropenone (DPC). The CDR3 loop reads CASSLDGSKNIQYF. The CDR3 DNA is TGTGCCAGCAGCTTAGATGGTTCCAAAAACATTCAGTACTTC.